The 30 T cell receptor beta chains given below trace back to one sample, sequenced in a study of shared clonotypes between healthy human individuals. Method: immunoSEQ multiplex PCR; TCRdb's copy keeps in-frame clones and lacks some. This table has 2 million to 2.5 million clones, 95% appearing once. Sequenced: naive CD4+ T cells sorted from blood. Stated subset: CD45RA+ positively selected. The receptor source for this set is a man younger than 30 in good health.

This clone was counted once. V usage is TRBV4-3 and J usage is TRBJ2-2; D uncertain. The CDR3 spans 15 residues. V lost 0 bases to trimming and J lost 5 bases, with 10 bases between them. Germline values: CDR1 LGHNA, CDR2 YSLEER. The DNA of the CDR3 is TGCGCCAGCAGCCAAGATCCAACTGGAACCGGGGAGCTGTTTTTT. It is translated as CASSQDPTGTGELFF.

With regard to this clone: Other nucleotide sequences from this sample produce the same CDR3. The genes are TRBV5-1 and TRBJ1-2; no clear D gene. CDR1 and CDR2 from the germline V gene are SGHRS and YFSETQ. The CDR3 spans 13 residues. Trimming left V 0 bases short and J 4 bases short, with 7 bases between. CDR3 DNA sequence: TGCGCCAGCAGCTTGGCCGGAAGCTATGGCTACACCTTC. It is translated as CASSLAGSYGYTF.

The V and J genes are TRBV10-3 and TRBJ1-4; D may be TRBD1 (6 bases). The germline CDR1 and CDR2 sequences are ENHRY and SYGVKD. Trimming took off 2 bases at V and 7 bases at J, with 11 bases between the two ends. CDR3 length: 14 residues. The CDR3, as DNA: TGTGCCATCAGTGAGAGGGGGGGGAGTGAAAAACTGTTTTTT. It encodes CAISERGGSEKLFF.

The CDR3 is CASSRTVSSGANVLTF. The CDR3 bases are TGTGCCAGCAGCCGGACAGTCAGCTCTGGGGCCAACGTCCTGACTTTC. The rearrangement uses TRBV27 and TRBJ2-6; the D gene is possibly TRBD1 (6 bases). V was trimmed by 6 bases and J by 0 bases, leaving 12 bases between them. Germline V CDR1 and CDR2: MNHEY, SMNVEV (reference sequence). The CDR3 totals 16 residues.

This sequence joins TRBV28 and TRBJ1-2; D remains unclear. CDR3 length: 13 amino acids. The V gene's germline CDR1 is MDHEN and CDR2 SYDVKM. V lost 2 bases and J lost 6, with 10 bases in between. The CDR3 sequence: CASSLTGAHGYTF. The CDR3 DNA follows: TGTGCCAGCAGTTTAACGGGTGCCCATGGCTACACCTTC.

V usage is TRBV10-1 and J usage is TRBJ1-5, with TRBD1 matching 11 bases. The ends lost 9 bases at V and 1 base at J; junction bases unmatched: 11. The CDR3 is 17 amino acids. Looked up from germline, CDR1 is WNHNN and CDR2 is SYGVQD (reference sequence). CDR3 loop: CARKTPGQGASNQPQHF. The CDR3 nucleotides read TGCGCCAGGAAAACGCCCGGACAGGGGGCGAGCAATCAGCCCCAGCATTTT.

This chain uses TRBV27 with TRBJ1-6; D gene unclear. The length of the CDR3 is 16 residues. CDR1 and CDR2 from the germline V gene are MNHEY and SMNVEV (reference sequence). V gave up 5 bases and J gave up 4 bases, with 15 bases separating them. CDR3 protein: CASSPPIPSYNSPLHF. CDR3 bases: TGTGCCAGCAGTCCCCCAATCCCATCTTATAATTCACCCCTCCACTTT.

The chain is built from TRBV28 and TRBJ2-2; 12 positions agree with TRBD2. V lost 8 bases to trimming and J lost 7 bases; unmatched junction nucleotides: 11. The CDR3 is 16 residues long. Looked up from germline, CDR1 is MDHEN and CDR2 is SYDVKM. The CDR3, as DNA: TGTGCCAGCTGCCGACTAGCGGGGGCCCAAGGCGGGGAGCTGTTTTTT. It encodes CASCRLAGAQGGELFF. The variable domain in full, completed from reference TRBV28 and TRBJ2-2, reads DVKVTQSSRYLVKRTGEKVFLECVQDMDHENMFWYRQDPGLGLRLIYFSYDVKMKEKGDIPEGYSVSREKKERFSLILESASTNQTSMYLCASCRLAGAQGGELFFGEGSRLTVL.

The J gene is TRBJ1-2, the V gene TRBV28; 8 bases fit TRBD1. Germline loops: CDR1 MDHEN, CDR2 SYDVKM. The CDR3 extends over 14 amino acids. V lost 8 bases and J lost 4; bases outside the gene matches: 9. The CDR3 is CASGQDRESYGYTF. CDR3 sequence (DNA): TGTGCCAGCGGCCAGGACAGGGAGAGCTATGGCTACACCTTC.

The chain couples TRBV2 to TRBJ2-3; 8 bases agree with TRBD2. V was pared by 8 bases and J by 4 bases, with 8 bases of the junction left unmatched. CDR3 size: 14 residues. Germline-derived CDR1 and CDR2 are SNHLY and FYNNEI. CDR3 loop: CASGAGLVSDTQYF. The CDR3 region has the DNA TGTGCCAGCGGGGCGGGACTAGTGTCAGATACGCAGTATTTT.

The chain uses TRBV4-1 and TRBJ1-3; a possible D gene is TRBD1 (6 bases). The CDR3 runs 15 residues. Germline CDR1 MGHRA, CDR2 YSYEKL. The V end was cut by 5 bases, the J end by 2 bases, with 13 bases between. The CDR3 loop reads CASSDSRTAGNTIYF. In DNA form, the CDR3 reads TGCGCCAGCAGCGACTCGCGGACAGCTGGAAACACCATATATTTT.

This clone occurred once. This rearrangement joins TRBV2 to TRBJ2-2; the D gene is possibly TRBD1 (6 bases). This CDR3 region has 15 residues. Germline CDR1 reads SNHLY; CDR2 reads FYNNEI. Trimming took off 7 bases at V and 4 bases at J, with 16 bases between the two ends. The CDR3, as DNA: TGTGCCAGCAACGACAGGACAGACAGCACCGGGGAGCTGTTTTTT. Translation gives CASNDRTDSTGELFF.

To note about this clone: Other DNA sequences from this sample encode an identical CDR3 as well. The chain carries TRBV18 and TRBJ2-7; D ambiguous. CDR1 KGHSH and CDR2 LQKENI come from the germline V gene. Trimming stripped 2 bases from V and 1 base from J, with 6 bases between. The CDR3 length is 13 residues. The CDR3 nucleotides are TGTGCCAGCTCACCAACCGGGTCCTACGAGCAGTACTTC. Translation gives CASSPTGSYEQYF.

The genes are TRBV6-1 and TRBJ1-6, with D uncertain. Deletions cut 3 bases from V and 7 bases from J, with 13 bases between. The germline gives CDR1 MNHNS, CDR2 SASEGT. The CDR3 sequence is 15 residues long. CDR3 region: CASSDALAVNSPLHF. The CDR3, as DNA: TGTGCCAGCAGTGATGCGCTTGCAGTAAATTCACCCCTCCACTTT.

The chain couples TRBV18 to TRBJ1-4; D is unclear. Germline CDR1 and CDR2: KGHSH and LQKENI. V dropped 4 bases and J dropped 8 bases, with 17 bases sitting between them. The CDR3 totals 15 residues. CDR3 sequence (DNA): TGTGCCAGCTCACTTCGGGCCTCCAGCCAGGAAAAACTGTTTTTT. It specifies CASSLRASSQEKLFF.

Note on this clone: Compared with germline, one end of the junction differs, possibly owing to a read error. The chain links TRBV7-7 to TRBJ2-5, with TRBD2 matching 11 bases. The CDR3 has 14 residues. Germline V CDR1 and CDR2: SSHAT, FNYEAQ (reference sequence). The CDR3 bases are TGTGCTAGCAGCATAGCGGGGGGGCGTGAGACCCAGTACTTC. Its translation is CASSIAGGRETQYF.

Remarks on this clone: Other DNA variants within this sample encode the same CDR3. The chain links TRBV5-6 to TRBJ2-5; no clear D gene. This CDR3 comprises 13 residues. The germline V gene has CDR1 SGHDT and CDR2 YYEEEE. The V and J ends lost 0 bases and 5 bases respectively, with 8 bases between them. CDR3: CASSLGVGETQYF. For the CDR3, the DNA is TGTGCCAGCAGCTTGGGCGTCGGGGAGACCCAGTACTTC.

The rearrangement joins TRBV15 to TRBJ1-5; 10 nucleotides match TRBD1. In germline, CDR1 is LNHNV, CDR2 YYDKDF (reference sequence). The CDR3 length is 15 residues. The trim removed 5 bases at V and 5 bases at J, leaving 6 bases unmatched. The CDR3 coding sequence is TGTGCCACCAGCCGAGGAGGACAGGGGGATCAGCCCCAGCATTTT. It yields the protein CATSRGGQGDQPQHF.

The chain couples TRBV10-1 to TRBJ2-1; D call uncertain. The CDR3 covers 15 residues. Trimming removed 3 bases from V and 2 bases from J, with 11 bases in between. Germline-derived CDR1 and CDR2 are WNHNN and SYGVQD (reference sequence). In DNA form, the CDR3 reads TGCGCCAGCAGTGATCAAGCCCGCCCCTACAATGAGCAGTTCTTC. Residues: CASSDQARPYNEQFF.

This chain joins TRBV11-2 and TRBJ2-1; unclear D gene. Deletions cut 4 bases from V and 4 bases from J, with 14 bases between. The CDR3 sequence is 15 residues long. CDR1 and CDR2 (germline): SGHAT, FQNNGV. CDR3 in amino acids: CASSSALGWYNEQFF. The CDR3 DNA reads as TGTGCCAGCAGCTCGGCCTTGGGATGGTACAATGAGCAGTTCTTC.

The genes are TRBV2 and TRBJ1-6; D possibly corresponds to TRBD1 (5 bases). Germline V gives CDR1 SNHLY, CDR2 FYNNEI. The V and J ends lost 10 bases and 7 bases respectively, with 14 bases between them. The CDR3 extends over 13 amino acids. CDR3 loop: CATQRGENSPLHF. In DNA, the CDR3 is TGTGCCACCCAGAGGGGTGAGAATTCACCCCTCCACTTT.

The genes are TRBV28 and TRBJ1-2; 7 nucleotides line up with TRBD1. Germline CDR1 reads MDHEN; CDR2 reads SYDVKM. The CDR3 consists of 14 residues. V was clipped by 3 bases and J by 8 bases; unmatched bases: 9. The CDR3 is CASSLGTGVSGYTF. In nucleotides, the CDR3 is TGTGCCAGCAGTTTGGGAACAGGGGTATCCGGCTACACCTTC.

The chain couples TRBV5-1 to TRBJ1-2; D remains unclear. CDR3 length: 12 amino acids. V was shortened by 4 bases and J by 7 bases, with 11 bases between the two germline ends. Germline loops: CDR1 SGHRS, CDR2 YFSETQ. Here the CDR3 DNA reads TGCGCCAGCAGCGCGCCCGAGGGTGGCTACACCTTC. It codes for CASSAPEGGYTF.

This chain connects TRBV7-9 to TRBJ2-1, with 8 positions matching TRBD2. J gave up 4 bases and V 1 base, and 3 bases lay outside the gene matches. Per the germline V gene, CDR1 is SEHNR and CDR2 is FQNEAQ (reference sequence). The CDR3 is made up of 15 amino acids. CDR3 DNA sequence: TGTGCCAGCAGCTTAGACAGCGGGGGTTACAATGAGCAGTTCTTC. It encodes CASSLDSGGYNEQFF.

The chain joins TRBV30 to TRBJ1-2, with 7 bases fitting TRBD1. Trimming at V came to 3 bases and at J to 7 bases, leaving 5 bases not matched to a gene. This CDR3 spans 12 amino acids. CDR1 is GTSNPN and CDR2 is SVGIG in the germline V gene (reference sequence). In nucleotides, the CDR3 is TGTGCCTGGAGACAGGGGATGGGTGGCTACACCTTC. It specifies CAWRQGMGGYTF.

This clone showed up just once. Distinct nucleotide sequences in the sample also encode this CDR3. The chain is built from TRBV20-1 and TRBJ1-1; possibly TRBD1 for D (5 bases). CDR3 length: 11 residues. Germline CDR1 reads DFQATT; CDR2 reads SNEGSKA (reference sequence). The V gene lost 6 bases and the J gene lost 1 base, with 6 bases spanning the gap. CDR3 in DNA: TGCAGTGCGGGGGAGAACACTGAAGCTTTCTTT. Its translation is CSAGENTEAFF.

The table lists this clone with a count of one. V gene TRBV6-1 combines with J gene TRBJ1-3; D is possibly TRBD1 (5 bases). Per the germline V gene, CDR1 is MNHNS and CDR2 is SASEGT. CDR3 size: 11 residues. V was pared by 11 bases and J by 8 bases, with 13 bases between. CDR3 in amino acids: CAPRGRHTIYF. The DNA of the CDR3 is TGTGCCCCCCGGGGGAGGCACACCATATATTTT.

On this clone itself: Other DNA sequences within the sample encode an identical CDR3. The chain couples TRBV6-1 to TRBJ1-6; 10 nucleotides align to TRBD1. Germline lookup yields CDR1 MNHNS and CDR2 SASEGT. J lost 8 bases, V lost 6 bases, and 4 bases had no gene match. This CDR3 spans 14 amino acids. The CDR3 protein is CASRTGTGDSPLHF. The CDR3 nucleotides read TGTGCCAGCAGAACCGGGACAGGGGATTCACCCCTCCACTTT.

The chain joins TRBV25-1 to TRBJ2-3; 7 bases align to TRBD2. The CDR3 is 16 amino acids. The junction had 9 bases not matched to a gene; V was cut back by 4 bases and J by 2 bases. The germline V gene has CDR1 MGHDK and CDR2 SYGVNS. The CDR3 region is CASSGAGRLPTDTQYF. The CDR3 coding sequence is TGTGCCAGCAGTGGAGCGGGACGCCTCCCCACAGATACGCAGTATTTT.

V usage is TRBV4-1 and J usage is TRBJ2-5; either TRBD1 or TRBD2 may fit D (6 bases each). The V end lost 5 bases, the J end lost 9 bases, and 25 bases lay between the germline ends. This CDR3 is 16 amino acids long. Germline V gene lookup returns CDR1 MGHRA and CDR2 YSYEKL. Here the CDR3 DNA reads TGCGCCAGCAGCAAGGGGGGACAAGGCATACTGGGGGCCCAGTACTTC. This sequence encodes CASSKGGQGILGAQYF.